This entry lists 2 T cell receptor beta chains sequenced from one sample in a study of beta chain features in type 1 diabetes. The entirety of the isolated RNA underwent reverse transcription, so expressed TCRB transcripts were sequenced. The protocol was immunoSEQ multiplex PCR, while the TCRdb copy is restricted to in-frame clones and leaves out a portion. The sample contains roughly 250,000 clones, over 8.5% of which appear only once. What was sequenced was naive CD4+ T cells from blood. Receptor source: a woman under 30 in good health.

The CDR3 DNA is TGCGCCAGCAGCTTGGGGCAGGGGGTAGAGACCCAGTACTTC. This sequence encodes CASSLGQGVETQYF. The J gene is TRBJ2-5, the V gene TRBV5-1; 7 bases fit TRBD1. V shed 0 bases, J shed 4 bases, and the junction held 3 bases outside the gene matches. Germline CDR1 and CDR2: SGHRS and YFSETQ. This CDR3 is 14 amino acids long.

In this sample, this clone turned up a few times. The chain recombines TRBV2 with TRBJ2-1, with TRBD2 identical over 14 bases. In germline, CDR1 is SNHLY, CDR2 FYNNEI. V shed 0 bases and J 5 bases; nucleotides not matched to a gene: 3. This CDR3 is 17 amino acids long. CDR3 sequence reads: CASSEAGTSGRNNEQFF. For the CDR3, the DNA is TGTGCCAGCAGTGAAGCGGGGACTAGCGGGAGAAACAATGAGCAGTTCTTC. Full variable domain (outside the CDR3, taken from reference TRBV2 and TRBJ2-1): EPEVTQTPSHQVTQMGQEVILRCVPISNHLYFYWYRQILGQKVEFLVSFYNNEISEKSEIFDDQFSVERPDGSNFTLKIRSTKLEDSAMYFCASSEAGTSGRNNEQFFGPGTRLTVL.